This T cell receptor beta chain derives from a study of memory CD4+ T cells and cytomegalovirus serostatus. Assay used: immunoSEQ multiplex PCR; TCRdb lists only in-frame clones, some missing. The data hold about 75,000 clones, with around four fifths observed a single time. Between the trimmed V and J ends, which lost 3 bases and 4 bases, there was a span of 15 bases. Per germline, CDR1 KGHSH and CDR2 LQKENI. The CDR3 has 15 residues. Single viable CD3+CD4+CD8-CD45RO+ cells were sorted as the memory CD4+ T cells. The sample was memory CD4+ T cells from blood. The clonotype was recovered from an adult in good health and CMV-seropositive. V gene TRBV18 combines with J gene TRBJ2-5; D gene uncertain. The CDR3 spells CASSPRVSVGETQYF. The CDR3, as DNA: TGTGCCAGCTCACCCCGGGTTTCGGTAGGAGAGACCCAGTACTTC. Filled out from reference TRBV18 and TRBJ2-5, the complete variable domain reads NAGVMQNPRHLVRRRGQEARLRCSPMKGHSHVYWYRQLPEEGLKFMVYLQKENIIDESGMPKERFSAEFPKEGPSILRIQQVVRGDSAAYFCASSPRVSVGETQYFGPGTRLLVL.